The present T cell receptor beta chain was sequenced within a study of blood T cell repertoires in COVID-19 (TCRdb year 2020). At the level of the whole study: Collaborator samples came from the United States, Italy and Spain and covered acute and convalescent phases of COVID-19. Samples were obtained from the ongoing ImmuneRACE study (first 160 participants) and from some 1,200 subjects provided by 6 global collaborators. Where available, HLA class I and class II types were obtained from metadata supplied by the sample provider rather than from assay-based typing. The prospective study material was composed of cDNA or gDNA derived from T cells, B-cell-depleted T cells, or PBMCs. A de-identified subject ID, COVID-19 status, age in years and sex were almost always included in the sample metadata. Subjects who had been exposed to COVID-19, were actively infected with it, or had recovered from it provided the deeply sampled blood TCRbeta repertoires that made up the dataset. A freely available public database, intended as a resource for researchers studying the immune response to SARS-CoV-2, is where the repertoires were released.

In the prospective study, participants were roughly 18 to 95 years old, resided in about two dozen geographic areas of the United States, and were enrolled through a virtual design. In the prospective study, participants were assigned to cohorts based on the clinical history participants reported in a screening survey and a study questionnaire. Recovered participants in ImmuneRACE Cohort 3 were defined as having two consecutive negative NP/OP PCR tests, clearance from a healthcare professional, or resolution of symptoms. Mobile phlebotomists in the prospective study collected whole blood, serum and a nasopharyngeal or oropharyngeal swab from every participant. Additional blood draws and questionnaires over a 2-month period could optionally be provided by prospective study participants. Before DNA extraction, prospective study blood samples were shipped either frozen or at room temperature. Remarks on this clone: Its cognate antigen has yet to be identified. Base-call qualities are not available, and no considerably larger clone is one nucleotide away.

Findings and caveats that apply to the study as a whole: How much clinical and demographic metadata was included differed by source and by participant, and the metadata was provided uncurated.

The immunoSEQ Assay, a bias-controlled multiplex PCR, was used to amplify TCRbeta CDR3 regions from genomic DNA. Under the source paper's analysis protocol: The number of nucleated cells in each sample was estimated from the amplification of reference gene primers within the assay. To quantify the absolute abundance of each unique TCRbeta CDR3 rearrangement, sequence reads were collapsed and filtered. Productive Simpson clonality was computed per sample as the square root of Simpson's diversity index over productive rearrangements. Drawn from immuneACCESS, this table holds only the in-frame rearrangements with V and J called that TCRdb kept. Clones are partly lost; checked studies trace under half to an unresolved V gene and leave the rest unexplained. V and J calls and clone size are as listed in that table; D and trimming were resolved from the DNA. This sample holds approximately 470,000 clones; about 90% were observed only once. The ten largest make up roughly 0.7% of the sample.

The sequenced sample was PBMCs or T cells enriched from blood (not recorded which). This clonotype was sampled from a woman younger than 35 who had recovered from COVID-19.

The nucleotides are TGTGCCAGCAGTGGACAGCTGGATTCACCCCTCCACTTT. This yields the protein CASSGQLDSPLHF. The chain couples TRBV12-3 or TRBV12-4 to TRBJ1-6, with TRBD1 perhaps the D gene, on 6 matching bases. Reading from cysteine to phenylalanine, the CDR3 counts 13 amino acids. The kept DNA is CDR3 alone, 39 bases in frame from the first base. V gives up 5 bases and J gives up 8 bases, and the segment between their germline ends measures 10 bases.